This record concerns one TCR beta chain sequence. The antigen is undetermined. This sample was taken from a study of T cell repertoires in cytomegalovirus infection. About the research overall: Public TCR beta signatures were indicative of both CMV infection and a matching HLA type.

V lost 1 base to trimming and J lost 5 bases, with 12 bases between them. Germline V CDR1 and CDR2: LGHNA, YSLEER. The CDR3 has 15 residues. TCRdb reprocessed the reads via MiXCR and lists one record per CDR3 protein. The data contain roughly 110,000 distinct CDR3 sequences, 30% of them singletons. Study-wide findings and caveats: HLA-C-restricted CMV clonotypes gave the most frequent clonotype in two of eight donors.

The rearrangement joins TRBV4-3 to TRBJ2-1, with D unclear. The specimen was CD8+ T cells from cultured PBMCs, collected from culture after CMV antigen stimulation. This receptor was obtained from a human donor in good health (CMV status not recorded). Some clones in this sample may be carry-over from other donors' samples. CDR3 sequence (DNA): TGCGCCAGCAGCCAAGCCGACTTCCTGGACAATGAGCAGTTCTTC. Its translation is CASSQADFLDNEQFF.